This TCR beta chain was retrieved from a study of cytomegalovirus exposure and HLA in healthy donors. The donors were in the roughly 120-subject validation cohort; that cohort was separate from the approximately 700-subject first cohort. Trimming took 5 bases from V and 5 from J; bases not matched to a gene: 12. Germline V gene lookup returns CDR1 MNHNY and CDR2 SVGAGI (reference sequence). The CDR3 is 15 amino acids. Clones were read by immunoSEQ multiplex PCR, and TCRdb kept only the in-frame ones, dropping some. The repertoire has approximately 210,000 clones, just over 85% of them found once; the top ten carry approximately 2.9%. Study-level points and caveats: Reported results showed that the classifier diagnosed cytomegalovirus status with high specificity and sensitivity.

As concerns this clone: Its matching antigen is unknown.

The sequenced sample was PBMCs. The clonotype was recovered from a woman between 18 and 29 years old in good health and CMV-seronegative. The chain employs TRBV6-6 and TRBJ2-7, with TRBD2 matching over 7 bases. The CDR3 coding sequence is TGTGCCAGCAGTCCTCGTGGCGGGAGTTTGGACGAGCAGTACTTC. Residues: CASSPRGGSLDEQYF.